The present entry profiles one T cell receptor beta chain with its context. No antigen is known for it. The data belong to a study of cytomegalovirus exposure and HLA in healthy donors. It was with 60 Vbeta and 13 Jbeta primers that the PCR ran. The table came from immunoSEQ multiplex PCR; TCRdb's copy has only in-frame clones and leaves some out. Altogether around 250,000 clones are present, about 80% being singletons, with the ten largest covering around 8%. Whole-study findings and limits: In all likelihood, a cluster of highly shared sequence variants was a sequencing artifact.

The CDR3 is made up of 16 amino acids. Germline CDR1 is SGHRS and CDR2 is YFSETQ. V lost 0 bases to trimming and J lost 3 bases; unmatched junction nucleotides: 5. The chain joins TRBV5-1 to TRBJ2-1, with 8 bases that match TRBD2. Material for sequencing was PBMCs. The clonotype originates from a woman aged 55-69 years in good health and CMV-seropositive. The CDR3 sequence is CASSLDGTSRYNEQFF. CDR3 sequence (DNA): TGCGCCAGCAGCTTGGACGGGACTAGTCGCTACAATGAGCAGTTCTTC.